This TCR beta chain was recorded in a study of radiotherapy plus CTLA-4 blockade in lung cancer. TCRdb keeps only in-frame clones here, not all; method: immunoSEQ multiplex PCR. The data hold over 30,000 clones, with 79% observed a single time. Study findings and constraints: Early blood T cell clone dynamics, with interferon-beta, were reported to best predict response.

As regards this clone: Its antigen remains unknown.

Germline V gene lookup returns CDR1 LGHNA and CDR2 YNFKEQ. V lost 0 bases to trimming and J lost 6 bases, with 9 bases between them. The CDR3 runs to 15 residues. The origin of this receptor is a human donor with non-small cell lung cancer that progressed on radiotherapy plus ipilimumab. This chain joins TRBV4-2 and TRBJ1-6, with D unresolved. The sample in question was peripheral blood, obtained from a patient treated with radiotherapy plus ipilimumab. The DNA for the CDR3 is TGTGCCAGCAGCCAAGATTGGGCAGGTAATTCACCCCTCCACTTT. It encodes CASSQDWAGNSPLHF.